This entry describes one T cell receptor beta chain. This table comes from immunoSEQ multiplex PCR, and its TCRdb copy is limited to in-frame clones, with some not included. The sample carries approximately 250,000 clones, approximately 88% recorded once. This study enrolled people aged about 18 to 100 from about 26 US geographic areas. A PCR-confirmed or clinician-diagnosed COVID-19 case had contacted exposed participants within 2 weeks of entry. This sample was taken from a study of blood T cell repertoires in COVID-19. Turning to the study itself: In each case, the material was cDNA or gDNA derived from T cells, B-cell-depleted T cells, or PBMCs.

V lost 3 bases to trimming and J lost 0 bases, with 14 bases between them. Germline-derived CDR1 and CDR2 are ENHRY and SYGVKD. The CDR3 runs to 16 residues. The TCR was taken from a middle-aged woman who had been exposed to COVID-19. The J gene is TRBJ1-1, the V gene TRBV10-3, with D possibly TRBD1 on 5 matching bases. Sequencing was done on a sample of PBMCs or T cells enriched from blood (not recorded which). CDR3: CAISDPSTDMNTEAFF. The CDR3 bases are TGTGCCATCAGTGACCCTTCGACAGACATGAACACTGAAGCTTTCTTT.